The subject of this entry is one T cell receptor beta chain. Its antigen is undetermined. Method: immunoSEQ multiplex PCR; TCRdb's copy keeps in-frame clones and lacks some. The data hold about 10,000 clones, with 70% to 90% observed a single time. The CDR3 length is 15 residues. The ends were cut back, 4 bases at V and 0 bases at J, with 13 bases in the middle. Germline V CDR1 and CDR2: LGHNA, YSLEER. The data were obtained in a study of blood T cell dynamics during melanoma immunotherapy. Study results and caveats: Unlike progressors, later disease-control patients had W3 repertoires gaining clonality or diversity.

Time point in this sample: pre-treatment baseline. The receptor was derived from a human donor with melanoma. The chain has TRBV4-3 and TRBJ2-7, with TRBD1 as a possible D gene (6 bases). Source: blood, taken from a patient treated with checkpoint blockade. The CDR3 DNA is TGCGCCAGCAGCCGTTACCGGGACACCTCCTACGAGCAGTACTTC. Residues: CASSRYRDTSYEQYF.